This TCR beta chain is from a study of T cell responses to AZD1222 COVID-19 vaccine (dated by TCRdb to the early 2020s). Study-level background: A total of about 230 trial participants underwent TCR sequencing, of whom about 200 received two doses of AZD1222 and 26 received two doses of the MenACWY control vaccine. Enrollment into the trials was organized by age into subgroups of 18-55, 56-69 and 70-plus years, and those subgroups contained 148, 28 and 57 TCR-sequenced participants, respectively. On the study overall, not on this receptor specifically: Reportedly, close to half of the unique spike-specific TCRs recognized epitopes lying outside the regions that are mutated in the B.1.351 and B.1.1.7 variants. No day 14 peak-response samples were available, so repertoires were characterized only after the peak T cell response. Participants were mostly white British and included more females than males, and it was suggested by the authors that clonal diversity may have been underestimated. Conclusions about previously exposed vaccinees were limited because only six AZD1222 recipients were SARS-CoV-2 seropositive at baseline. The vaccine-associated CD4 TCRs covered the entire spike protein, and the dominant responses fell in regions 160-218 and 743-854. A significant rise in spike-specific TCR breadth and depth was observed after two AZD1222 doses relative to day 0 and relative to MenACWY recipients. The 56-69-year group was small, and its depth increase did not reach significance, likely because of low power.

This clone was seen only once. It has no known antigen specificity. Base qualities are not recorded, but no much larger clone differs from it by a single base. The CDR3 regions of human TCRbeta chains were analyzed by immunosequencing. On the authors' methods: TCRs in the repertoires were compared against a reference library of SARS-CoV-2-specific TCRs that had been generated with the MIRA antigen-specificity platform. Breadth meant the fraction of unique TCRs that were SARS-CoV-2-associated, whereas depth meant the fraction of total T cells that were SARS-CoV-2-associated. Using the MIRA data, each spike-specific TCR was assigned both to the spike region to which the TCR was reactive and to a CD4 or CD8 class. Log10-transformed breadth and depth values were compared by one-way ANOVA with Sidak's multiple comparisons tests. This is the immuneACCESS table as TCRdb keeps it, with only in-frame sequences that have V and J called. A part of the clones is gone; compared with another copy, unresolved V genes explain less than half, and the rest is unexplained. The V and J calls and clone size are taken from that table; D and trimming were inferred from the DNA. The sample has around 160,000 clones on record, approximately 94% of them singletons. The ten top clones hold approximately 4.6% of the sample.

The time point label, read with the paper, signifies: about 28 days (+/-7) after the second vaccine dose. AZD1222 recipients given second doses at about 4 weeks or at about 12 weeks were pooled, since spike-specific TCR depth and breadth were not found to differ between the two schedules. Vaccinee samples were obtained from the UK trials COV001 and COV002, which included a single-blind randomized controlled phase 2/3 trial of AZD1222 (ChAdOx1 nCoV-19) in healthy adults. For TCRbeta chain sequencing, PBMC samples from trial participants were taken at day 0 and at day 28 after the second dose. The CDR3 runs 16 residues from the cysteine to the phenylalanine. Kept here is only the CDR3 DNA, which spans 48 bases and is read in frame from base 1. The germline V gene encodes CDR1 SGHTA and CDR2 FQGNSA. V is cut back by 6 bases and J by 4 bases, with 12 bases in the junction unmatched.

The source was peripheral blood, collected 28 days after the second AZD1222 dose. This TCR derives from an adult who received the AZD1222 COVID-19 vaccine. Recombination connected TRBV7-2 to TRBJ2-1, and 7 junctional nucleotides match TRBD2. The CDR3 protein: CASRTGASGSYNEQFF. In nucleotides, the sequence is TGTGCCAGCAGAACTGGGGCTAGCGGTTCGTACAATGAGCAGTTCTTC.